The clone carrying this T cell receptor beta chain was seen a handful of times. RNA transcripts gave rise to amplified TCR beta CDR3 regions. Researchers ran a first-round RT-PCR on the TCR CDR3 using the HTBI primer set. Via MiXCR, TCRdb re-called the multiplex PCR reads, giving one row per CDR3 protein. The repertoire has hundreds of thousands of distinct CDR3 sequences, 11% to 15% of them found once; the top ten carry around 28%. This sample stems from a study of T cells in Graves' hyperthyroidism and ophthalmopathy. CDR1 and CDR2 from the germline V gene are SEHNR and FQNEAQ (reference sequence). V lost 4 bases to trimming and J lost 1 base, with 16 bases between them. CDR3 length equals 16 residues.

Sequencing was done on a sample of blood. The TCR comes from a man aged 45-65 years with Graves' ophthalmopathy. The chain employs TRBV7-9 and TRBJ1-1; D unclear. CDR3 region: CASSSPAVEANTEAFF. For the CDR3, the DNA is TGTGCCAGCAGCTCACCAGCAGTGGAAGCGAACACTGAAGCTTTCTTT.